This T cell receptor (beta chain) was identified during a study of regulatory T cells in long-lasting Graves disease. Ten or more counts support this clonotype. Its antigen remains unidentified. CDR1 and CDR2 from the germline V gene are MNHEY and SVGEGT. Trimming at V came to 5 bases and at J to 5 bases, leaving 10 bases not matched to a gene. The CDR3 covers 16 residues. Time point meaning: newly diagnosed GD, antithyroid drugs for less than 3 months. Scientists built the TCR library using RNA that was extracted from PBMCs. To make TCR beta libraries, researchers used iRepertoire HTBI primers and Arm-PCR of CDR3 regions. One entry per CDR3 protein results from TCRdb running MiXCR on the multiplex PCR reads. This repertoire shows fewer than 350,000 distinct CDR3 sequences, approximately 20% found once; its top ten account for about two fifths. The study's findings and limits: Those with persistent disease had in common more public clonotypes (roughly 3,000) than new patients (roughly 1,000). Tissue studied was limited to peripheral blood, excluding thyroid tissue.

The rearrangement uses TRBV6-2 or TRBV6-3 and TRBJ2-1; 9 bases agree with TRBD2. The sequencing here drew on peripheral blood mononuclear cells (PBMCs), taken at new diagnosis, from a patient treated with antithyroid drugs. This clonotype was sampled from a female donor with Graves disease. CDR3 sequence: CASSHPALAGNNEQFF. The CDR3 DNA is TGTGCCAGCAGTCACCCAGCCCTAGCGGGAAACAATGAGCAGTTCTTC.